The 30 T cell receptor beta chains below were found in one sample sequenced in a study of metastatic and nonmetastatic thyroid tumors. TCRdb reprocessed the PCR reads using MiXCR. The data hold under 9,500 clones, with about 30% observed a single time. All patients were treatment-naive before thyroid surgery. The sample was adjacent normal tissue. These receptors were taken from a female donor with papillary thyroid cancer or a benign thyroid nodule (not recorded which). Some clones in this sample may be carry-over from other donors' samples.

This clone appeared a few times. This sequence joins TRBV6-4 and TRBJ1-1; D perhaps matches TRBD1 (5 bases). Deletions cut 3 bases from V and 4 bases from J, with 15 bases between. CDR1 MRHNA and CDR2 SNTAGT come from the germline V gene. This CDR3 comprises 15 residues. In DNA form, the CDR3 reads TGTGCCAGCAGTGATATGGCAGGGTTGGTCACTGAAGCTTTCTTT. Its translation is CASSDMAGLVTEAFF.

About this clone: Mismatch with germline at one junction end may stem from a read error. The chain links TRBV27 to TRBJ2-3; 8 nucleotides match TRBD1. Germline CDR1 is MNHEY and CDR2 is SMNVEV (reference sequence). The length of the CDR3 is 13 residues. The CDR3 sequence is CAGSLQGADTQYF. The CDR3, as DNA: TGTGCCGGCAGTTTACAGGGGGCAGATACGCAGTATTTT.

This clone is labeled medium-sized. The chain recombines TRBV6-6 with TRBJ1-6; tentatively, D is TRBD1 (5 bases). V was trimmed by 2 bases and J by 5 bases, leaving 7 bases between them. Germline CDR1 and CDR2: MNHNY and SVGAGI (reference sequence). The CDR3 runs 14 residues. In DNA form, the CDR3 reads TGTGCCAGCAGTTACGGGACGGATAATTCACCCCTCCACTTT. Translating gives CASSYGTDNSPLHF.

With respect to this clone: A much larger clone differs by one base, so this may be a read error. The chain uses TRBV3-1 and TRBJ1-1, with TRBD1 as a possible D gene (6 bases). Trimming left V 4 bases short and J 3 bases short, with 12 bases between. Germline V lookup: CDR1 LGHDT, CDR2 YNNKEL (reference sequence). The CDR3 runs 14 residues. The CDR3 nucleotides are TGTGCCAGCAGCCCCCGCTCAGGGGACACTGAAGCTTTCTTT. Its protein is CASSPRSGDTEAFF. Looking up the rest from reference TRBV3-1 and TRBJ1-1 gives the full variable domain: DTAVSQTPKYLVTQMGNDKSIKCEQNLGHDTMYWYKQDSKKFLKIMFSYNNKELIINETVPNRFSPKSPDKAHLNLHINSLELGDSAVYFCASSPRSGDTEAFFGQGTRLTVV.

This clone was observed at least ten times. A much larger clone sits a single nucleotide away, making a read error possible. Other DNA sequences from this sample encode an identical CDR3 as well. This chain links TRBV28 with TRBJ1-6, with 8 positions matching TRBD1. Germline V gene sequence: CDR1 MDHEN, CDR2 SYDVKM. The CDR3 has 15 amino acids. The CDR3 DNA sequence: TGCGCCAGCAGTTCCAGTCGGGCAGGGGGCTCACCCCTCCACTTT. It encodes CASSSSRAGGSPLHF.

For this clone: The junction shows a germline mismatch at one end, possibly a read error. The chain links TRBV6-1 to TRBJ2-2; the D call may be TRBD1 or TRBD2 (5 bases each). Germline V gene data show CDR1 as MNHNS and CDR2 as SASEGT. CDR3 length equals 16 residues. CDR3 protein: CVSSLGRIGNTGELFF. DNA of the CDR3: TGTGTCAGCAGCTTGGGACGTATTGGGAACACCGGGGAGCTGTTTTTT.

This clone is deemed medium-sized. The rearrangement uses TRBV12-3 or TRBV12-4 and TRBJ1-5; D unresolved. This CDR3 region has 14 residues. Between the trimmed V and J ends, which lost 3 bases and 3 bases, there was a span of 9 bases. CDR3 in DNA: TGTGCCAGCAGTTTTGCGGGCTCCAATCAGCCCCAGCATTTT. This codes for CASSFAGSNQPQHF.

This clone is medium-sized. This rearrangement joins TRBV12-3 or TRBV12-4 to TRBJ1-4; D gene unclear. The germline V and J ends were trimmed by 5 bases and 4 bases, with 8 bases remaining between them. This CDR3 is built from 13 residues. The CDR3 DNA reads TGTGCCAGCAGTCCAACAAGTAATGAAAAACTGTTTTTT. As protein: CASSPTSNEKLFF.

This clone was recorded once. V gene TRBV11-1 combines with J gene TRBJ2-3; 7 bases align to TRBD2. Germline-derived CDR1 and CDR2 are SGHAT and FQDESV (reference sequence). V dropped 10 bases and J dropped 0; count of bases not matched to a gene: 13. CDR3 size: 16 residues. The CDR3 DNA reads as TGTGCCATCATCTCATTAGCGGGTTCTAGCACAGATACGCAGTATTTT. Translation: CAIISLAGSSTDTQYF.

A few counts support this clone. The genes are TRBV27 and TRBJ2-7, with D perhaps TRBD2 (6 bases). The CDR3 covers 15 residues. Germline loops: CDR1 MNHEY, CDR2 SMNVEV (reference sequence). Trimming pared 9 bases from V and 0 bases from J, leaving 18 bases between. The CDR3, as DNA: TGTGCCAGTTCCCGAGGGACGGGGGACTCCTACGAGCAGTACTTC. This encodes CASSRGTGDSYEQYF.

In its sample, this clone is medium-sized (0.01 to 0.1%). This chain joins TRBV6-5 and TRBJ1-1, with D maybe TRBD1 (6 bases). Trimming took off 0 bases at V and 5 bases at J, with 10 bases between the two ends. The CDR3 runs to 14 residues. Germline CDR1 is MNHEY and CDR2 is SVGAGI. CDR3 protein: CASSYSAGVTEAFF. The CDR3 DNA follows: TGTGCCAGCAGTTACTCGGCAGGGGTGACTGAAGCTTTCTTT.

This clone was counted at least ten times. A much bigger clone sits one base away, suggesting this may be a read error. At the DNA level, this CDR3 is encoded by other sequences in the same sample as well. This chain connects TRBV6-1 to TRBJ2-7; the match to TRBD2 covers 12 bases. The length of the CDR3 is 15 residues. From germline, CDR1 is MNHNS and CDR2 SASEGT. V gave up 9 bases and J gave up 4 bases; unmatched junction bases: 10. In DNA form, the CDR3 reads TGTGCCAGTACCCTGACTAGCGGGGGACCTTACGAGCAGTACTTC. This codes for CASTLTSGGPYEQYF.

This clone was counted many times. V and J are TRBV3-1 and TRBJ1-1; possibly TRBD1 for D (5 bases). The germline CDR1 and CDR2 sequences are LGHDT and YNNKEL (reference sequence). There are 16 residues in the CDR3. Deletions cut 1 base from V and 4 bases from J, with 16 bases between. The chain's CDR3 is CASSQVGGRVGTEAFF. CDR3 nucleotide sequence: TGTGCCAGCAGCCAAGTTGGAGGCAGGGTGGGCACTGAAGCTTTCTTT.

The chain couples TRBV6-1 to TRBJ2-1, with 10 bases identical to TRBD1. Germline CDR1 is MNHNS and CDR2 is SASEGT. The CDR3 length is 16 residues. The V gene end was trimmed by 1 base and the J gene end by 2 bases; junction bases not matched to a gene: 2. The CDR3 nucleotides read TGTGCCAGCAGTGAAGGGACAGGGGGAACCTACAATGAGCAGTTCTTC. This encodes CASSEGTGGTYNEQFF.

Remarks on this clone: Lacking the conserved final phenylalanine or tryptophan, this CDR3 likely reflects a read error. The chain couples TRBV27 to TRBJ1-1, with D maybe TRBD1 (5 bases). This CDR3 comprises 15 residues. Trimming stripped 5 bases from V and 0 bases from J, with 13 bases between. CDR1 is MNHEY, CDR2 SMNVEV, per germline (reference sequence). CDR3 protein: CASSPTGGLNTEAFL. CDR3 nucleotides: TGTGCCAGCAGTCCTACGGGGGGGTTGAACACTGAAGCTTTCTTA.

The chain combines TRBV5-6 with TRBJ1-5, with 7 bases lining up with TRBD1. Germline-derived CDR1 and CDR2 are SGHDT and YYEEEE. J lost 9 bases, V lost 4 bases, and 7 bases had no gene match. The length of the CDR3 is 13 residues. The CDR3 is CASSPGQVRPQHF. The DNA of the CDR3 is TGTGCCAGCAGCCCCGGACAGGTGCGGCCCCAGCATTTT.

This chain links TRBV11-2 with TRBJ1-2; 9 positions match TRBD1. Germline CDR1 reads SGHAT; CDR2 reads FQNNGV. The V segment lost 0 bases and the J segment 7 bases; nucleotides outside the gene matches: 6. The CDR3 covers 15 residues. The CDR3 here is CASSLERTGGLGYTF. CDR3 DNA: TGTGCCAGCAGCTTAGAACGAACAGGGGGCCTTGGCTACACCTTC.

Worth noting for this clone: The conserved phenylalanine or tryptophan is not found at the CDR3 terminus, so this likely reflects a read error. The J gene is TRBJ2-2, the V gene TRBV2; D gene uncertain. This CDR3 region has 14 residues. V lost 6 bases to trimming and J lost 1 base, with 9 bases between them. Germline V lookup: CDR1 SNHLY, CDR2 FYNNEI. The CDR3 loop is CASRPDMNTGELFC. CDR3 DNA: TGTGCCAGCAGGCCAGACATGAACACCGGGGAGCTGTTTTGT.

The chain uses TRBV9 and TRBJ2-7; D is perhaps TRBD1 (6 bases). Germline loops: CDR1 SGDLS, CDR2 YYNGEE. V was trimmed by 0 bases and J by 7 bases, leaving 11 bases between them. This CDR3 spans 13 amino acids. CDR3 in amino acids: CASSVGAGAEQYF. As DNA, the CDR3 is TGTGCCAGCAGCGTAGGGGCAGGGGCTGAGCAGTACTTC. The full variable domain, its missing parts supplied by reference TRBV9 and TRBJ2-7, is DSGVTQTPKHLITATGQRVTLRCSPRSGDLSVYWYQQSLDQGLQFLIQYYNGEERAKGNILERFSAQQFPDLHSELNLSSLELGDSALYFCASSVGAGAEQYFGPGTRLTVT.

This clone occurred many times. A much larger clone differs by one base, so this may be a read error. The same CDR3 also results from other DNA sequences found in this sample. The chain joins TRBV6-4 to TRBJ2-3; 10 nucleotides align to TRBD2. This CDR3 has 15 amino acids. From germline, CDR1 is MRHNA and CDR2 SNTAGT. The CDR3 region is CASSETSGATDTQYF. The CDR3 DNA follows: TGTGCCAGTAGTGAAACTAGCGGGGCCACAGATACGCAGTATTTT.

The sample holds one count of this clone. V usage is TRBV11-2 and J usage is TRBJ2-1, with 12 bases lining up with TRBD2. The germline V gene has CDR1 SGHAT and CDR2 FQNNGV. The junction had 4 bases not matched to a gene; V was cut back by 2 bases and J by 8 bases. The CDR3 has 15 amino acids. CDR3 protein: CASSLPRLAGDEQFF. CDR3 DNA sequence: TGTGCCAGCAGCTTACCGCGACTAGCGGGAGATGAGCAGTTCTTC. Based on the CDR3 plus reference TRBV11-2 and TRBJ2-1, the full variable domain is EAGVAQSPRYKIIEKRQSVAFWCNPISGHATLYWYQQILGQGPKLLIQFQNNGVVDDSQLPKDRFSAERLKGVDSTLKIQPAKLEDSAVYLCASSLPRLAGDEQFFGPGTRLTVL.

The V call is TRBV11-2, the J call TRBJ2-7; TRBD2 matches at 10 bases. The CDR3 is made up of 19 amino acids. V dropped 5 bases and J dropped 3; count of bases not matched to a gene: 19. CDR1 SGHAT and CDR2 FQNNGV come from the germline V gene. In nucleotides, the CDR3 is TGTGCCAGCAGCAGAAGCTCAACGGAGTTTACTAGCGGGAACTACGAGCAGTACTTC. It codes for CASSRSSTEFTSGNYEQYF.

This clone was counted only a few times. The CDR3 region is CASSEGAGEPTGELFF. The DNA of the CDR3 is TGTGCCAGCAGTGAGGGAGCGGGAGAGCCCACCGGGGAGCTGTTTTTT. The chain links TRBV6-4 to TRBJ2-2; TRBD2 matches at 8 bases. The ends lost 3 bases at V and 4 bases at J; junction bases unmatched: 7. In germline, CDR1 is MRHNA, CDR2 SNTAGT. There are 16 residues in the CDR3.

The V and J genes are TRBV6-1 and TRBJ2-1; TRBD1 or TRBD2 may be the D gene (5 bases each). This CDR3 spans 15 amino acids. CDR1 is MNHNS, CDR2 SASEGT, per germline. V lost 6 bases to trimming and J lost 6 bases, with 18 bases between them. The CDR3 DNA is TGTGCCAGCAGCCCCGGGGCAAGACCTCGCAATGAGCAGTTCTTC. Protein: CASSPGARPRNEQFF.

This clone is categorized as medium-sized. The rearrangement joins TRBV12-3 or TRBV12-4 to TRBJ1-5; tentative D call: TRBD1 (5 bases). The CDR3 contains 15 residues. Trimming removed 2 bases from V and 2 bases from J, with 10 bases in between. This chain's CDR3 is CASSLRLGRNQPQHF. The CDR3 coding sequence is TGTGCCAGCAGTTTACGATTGGGGCGCAATCAGCCCCAGCATTTT.

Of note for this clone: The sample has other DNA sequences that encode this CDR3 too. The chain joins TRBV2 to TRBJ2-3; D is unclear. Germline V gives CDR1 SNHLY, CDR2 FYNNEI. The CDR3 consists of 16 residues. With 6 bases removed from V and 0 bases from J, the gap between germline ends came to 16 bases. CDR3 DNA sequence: TGTGCCAGCAGAAAAGGTGTAGCAGCCAGCACAGATACGCAGTATTTT. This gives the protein CASRKGVAASTDTQYF.

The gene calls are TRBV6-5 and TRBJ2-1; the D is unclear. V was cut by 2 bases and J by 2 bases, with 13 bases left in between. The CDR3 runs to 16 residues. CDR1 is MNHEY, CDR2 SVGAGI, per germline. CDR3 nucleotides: TGTGCCAGCAGTTACAGGGAATGGAGTACCTACAATGAGCAGTTCTTC. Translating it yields CASSYREWSTYNEQFF.

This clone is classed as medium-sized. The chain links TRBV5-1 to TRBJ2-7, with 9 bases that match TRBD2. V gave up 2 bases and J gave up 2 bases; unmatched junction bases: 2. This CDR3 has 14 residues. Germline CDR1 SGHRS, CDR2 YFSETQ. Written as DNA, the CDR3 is TGCGCCAGCAGCTTTAGCGGGAGCCCCTACGAGCAGTACTTC. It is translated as CASSFSGSPYEQYF.

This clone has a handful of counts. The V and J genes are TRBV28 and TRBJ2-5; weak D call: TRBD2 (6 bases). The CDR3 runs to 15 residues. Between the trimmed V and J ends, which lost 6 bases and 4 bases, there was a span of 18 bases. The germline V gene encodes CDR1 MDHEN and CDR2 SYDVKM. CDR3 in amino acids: CASRPNVWGVETQYF. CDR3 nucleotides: TGTGCCAGCAGACCCAACGTATGGGGGGTAGAGACCCAGTACTTC.

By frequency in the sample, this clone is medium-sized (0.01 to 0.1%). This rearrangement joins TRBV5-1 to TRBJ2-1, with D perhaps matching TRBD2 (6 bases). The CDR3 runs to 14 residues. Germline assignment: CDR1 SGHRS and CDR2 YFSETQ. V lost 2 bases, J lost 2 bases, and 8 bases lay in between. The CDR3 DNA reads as TGCGCCAGCAGCTTTGGGGAGGCCTACAATGAGCAGTTCTTC. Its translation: CASSFGEAYNEQFF.